The 22 T cell receptor beta chains in this list originate from one sample, sequenced in a study of beta chain features in type 1 diabetes. The isolated RNA, all of it, was reverse transcribed, so expressed TCRB transcripts were what got sequenced. Clones were read by immunoSEQ multiplex PCR, and TCRdb kept only the in-frame ones, dropping some. The repertoire includes a few hundred thousand clones, around 15% of them detected once, and roughly 6.7% sits in the top ten. Input material: central memory CD4+ T cells from blood. These receptors came from a man aged 30 to 39 in good health.

This clone was recorded a few times. The chain is built from TRBV1 and TRBJ2-5; TRBD2, as called in the table, went unchecked against the DNA. TRBV1 is labeled a pseudogene. The CDR3 covers 15 residues. The CDR3 loop reads CTSSHPRLVRETQYF. CDR3 DNA sequence: TGCACCAGCAGCCACCCCAGACTAGTGAGAGAGACCCAGTACTTC.

J is TRBJ2-1 and V is TRBV14; possible D gene TRBD2, 5 bases. The CDR3 has 17 residues. Per the germline V gene, CDR1 is SGHDN and CDR2 is FVKESK. The V end was cut by 0 bases, the J end by 6 bases, with 18 bases between. Here the CDR3 DNA reads TGTGCCAGCAGCCAAGAAATGGGCCTAGCTTCCCTCAATGAGCAGTTCTTC. Amino acid sequence: CASSQEMGLASLNEQFF.

This clone has a handful of counts. Other DNA variants within this sample encode the same CDR3. This chain links TRBV7-2 with TRBJ2-5, with 11 bases that match TRBD2. The germline CDR1 and CDR2 sequences are SGHTA and FQGNSA. The CDR3 spans 14 residues. V shed 5 bases, J shed 2 bases, and the junction held 1 base outside the gene matches. The CDR3 sequence: CASSRLAGQETQYF. CDR3 nucleotide sequence: TGTGCCAGCAGCCGACTAGCGGGACAAGAGACCCAGTACTTC.

The rearrangement joins TRBV7-2 to TRBJ1-1, with D maybe TRBD1 (5 bases). V lost 7 bases and J lost 4, with 19 bases in between. CDR3 size: 15 residues. The germline V gene has CDR1 SGHTA and CDR2 FQGNSA. The CDR3 DNA sequence: TGTGCCAGCACCTGGGACTCTACATGGTCCACTGAAGCTTTCTTT. Translation: CASTWDSTWSTEAFF.

This chain links TRBV4-3 with TRBJ2-3; TRBD2 is a possible D gene (5 bases). Trimming took off 0 bases at V and 6 bases at J, with 16 bases between the two ends. Germline V gene data show CDR1 as LGHNA and CDR2 as YSLEER. The CDR3 length is 16 residues. The CDR3: CASSQDLARGVDTQYF. In nucleotides, the CDR3 is TGCGCCAGCAGCCAAGATCTCGCACGGGGAGTGGATACGCAGTATTTT.

A note on this clone: Other DNA sequences in the same sample also yield this CDR3. The CDR3 loop reads CASRSTDTQYF. CDR3 in DNA: TGTGCCAGCAGATCCACAGATACGCAGTATTTT. The chain employs TRBV6-5 and TRBJ2-3; D is uncertain. Between the trimmed V and J ends, which lost 6 bases and 2 bases, there was a span of 3 bases. Germline V gene lookup returns CDR1 MNHEY and CDR2 SVGAGI. The CDR3 is made up of 11 amino acids.

The genes are TRBV6-5 and TRBJ1-5, with a tentative D call TRBD1 (5 bases). The germline V gene has CDR1 MNHEY and CDR2 SVGAGI. This CDR3 contains 15 residues. The germline V and J ends were trimmed by 6 bases and 1 base, with 13 bases remaining between them. CDR3 DNA sequence: TGTGCCAGCAGCCGGGACGCAGGCAGCAATCAGCCCCAGCATTTT. Amino acids: CASSRDAGSNQPQHF.

The sample holds many counts of this clone. V gene TRBV5-4 combines with J gene TRBJ2-2; possible D gene TRBD1, 6 bases. The CDR3 is 14 residues long. Looked up from germline, CDR1 is SGHNT and CDR2 is YYREEE (reference sequence). The V gene lost 5 bases and the J gene lost 9 bases, with 17 bases spanning the gap. In DNA form, the CDR3 reads TGTGCCAGCAGGCCCGATAGGGGGACCAGGGAGCTGTTTTTT. Translation: CASRPDRGTRELFF.

This clone appeared a few times. Additional DNA sequences in this sample encode the identical CDR3. This chain links TRBV2 with TRBJ1-1, with unresolved D. Germline-derived CDR1 and CDR2 are SNHLY and FYNNEI. Trimming removed 7 bases from V and 0 bases from J, with 3 bases in between. This CDR3 region has 11 residues. CDR3 amino acids: CASILNTEAFF. In DNA, the CDR3 is TGTGCCAGCATACTGAACACTGAAGCTTTCTTT. The full variable domain, rest sourced from reference TRBV2 and TRBJ1-1, is EPEVTQTPSHQVTQMGQEVILRCVPISNHLYFYWYRQILGQKVEFLVSFYNNEISEKSEIFDDQFSVERPDGSNFTLKIRSTKLEDSAMYFCASILNTEAFFGQGTRLTVV.

This clone has a handful of counts. A read error may account for a junction end that differs from germline. The V call is TRBV7-7, the J call TRBJ2-3, with D tentatively TRBD1 (5 bases). Germline loops: CDR1 SSHAT, CDR2 FNYEAQ (reference sequence). The CDR3 has 13 residues. This CDR3 is CASRDISTDTQYF. CDR3 DNA: TGTGCTAGCAGGGATATTAGCACAGATACGCAGTATTTT.

This clone was found a few times. This sequence joins TRBV4-3 and TRBJ1-1; D gene unclear. There are 13 residues in the CDR3. The V end was cut by 0 bases, the J end by 4 bases, with 6 bases between. Germline lookup yields CDR1 LGHNA and CDR2 YSLEER. The CDR3 DNA reads TGCGCCAGCAGCCAAGACAAATCCACTGAAGCTTTCTTT. It specifies CASSQDKSTEAFF.

The chain recombines TRBV10-3 with TRBJ1-2; D perhaps matches TRBD1 (5 bases). The V and J ends lost 4 bases and 5 bases respectively, with 17 bases between them. This CDR3 is 15 amino acids long. Germline V gene data show CDR1 as ENHRY and CDR2 as SYGVKD. As DNA, the CDR3 is TGTGCCATCAGTGGGGGGGACTACAGAGAATATGGCTACACCTTC. It codes for CAISGGDYREYGYTF.

A note on this clone: Other DNA sequences from this sample encode an identical CDR3 as well. The J gene is TRBJ2-6, the V gene TRBV9; unclear D gene. This CDR3 is 16 amino acids long. Trimming took off 0 bases at V and 0 bases at J, with 7 bases between the two ends. From germline, CDR1 is SGDLS and CDR2 YYNGEE. The CDR3 DNA sequence: TGTGCCAGCAGCGTAGGAGCAGCCTCTGGGGCCAACGTCCTGACTTTC. Translated, it gives CASSVGAASGANVLTF.

This clone was detected a few times. The DNA for the CDR3 is TGTGCCAGCAGCTCAGGGGTTCAGCCCCAGCATTTT. It is translated as CASSSGVQPQHF. V is TRBV5-8 and J is TRBJ1-5, with a weak D call TRBD1 (6 bases). The germline V gene encodes CDR1 SGHTS and CDR2 YDEGEE. Trimming took 3 bases from V and 6 from J, leaving 7 bases between them. The CDR3 runs to 12 residues.

This clone was observed a handful of times. The V and J genes are TRBV11-2 and TRBJ2-3; D unclear. This CDR3 contains 16 residues. Germline V gives CDR1 SGHAT, CDR2 FQNNGV. Trimming stripped 3 bases from V and 3 bases from J, with 16 bases between. The CDR3 DNA follows: TGTGCCAGCAGCTTTCATACAAGCAGTGTAACAGATACGCAGTATTTT. Its translation: CASSFHTSSVTDTQYF.

The CDR3 sequence is CASRFSGRPTDTQYF. The CDR3 coding sequence is TGTGCCAGCAGATTCAGCGGGAGACCCACAGATACGCAGTATTTT. The rearrangement joins TRBV7-8 to TRBJ2-3, with 8 bases fitting TRBD2. The germline V gene has CDR1 SGHVS and CDR2 FQNEAQ. Unmatched junction bases numbered 7, after V lost 6 bases and J lost 2 bases. This CDR3 has 15 residues.

This clone was seen a handful of times. The J gene is TRBJ1-5, the V gene TRBV15; D may be TRBD1 (5 bases). V gave up 0 bases and J gave up 7 bases, with 7 bases separating them. The germline gives CDR1 LNHNV, CDR2 YYDKDF (reference sequence). The CDR3 is made up of 13 amino acids. In nucleotides, the CDR3 is TGTGCCACCAGCAGAGACAAGGGGCAGCCCCAGCATTTT. This translates into CATSRDKGQPQHF.

The V gene is TRBV21-1, the J gene TRBJ2-5. TRBV21-1 is marked as a pseudogene. This CDR3 is built from 9 residues. In DNA form, the CDR3 reads TGTGCCAGCAGCTCCGCCGATTACTTC. Its translation is CASSSADYF.

DNA of the CDR3: TGTGCCAGCAGGCATCTCTCAGCGAGGGAGACCCAGTACTTC. This sequence encodes CASRHLSARETQYF. The chain carries TRBV7-9 and TRBJ2-5; D ambiguous. The CDR3 consists of 14 residues. The germline V gene encodes CDR1 SEHNR and CDR2 FQNEAQ (reference sequence). The V gene lost 6 bases and the J gene lost 5 bases, with 16 bases spanning the gap.

Only a few counts were recorded for this clone. The chain uses TRBV5-4 and TRBJ2-5; D is possibly TRBD2 (6 bases). This CDR3 comprises 15 residues. Germline V gene lookup returns CDR1 SGHNT and CDR2 YYREEE (reference sequence). Deletions cut 2 bases from V and 3 bases from J, with 14 bases between. The CDR3: CASSFNPGLKETQYF. DNA for the CDR3: TGTGCCAGCAGCTTTAACCCGGGACTGAAAGAGACCCAGTACTTC.

This clone was counted between two and nine times. This chain joins TRBV30 and TRBJ1-1, with D unresolved. This CDR3 spans 11 amino acids. CDR1 is GTSNPN, CDR2 SVGIG, per germline (reference sequence). V was pared by 0 bases and J by 11 bases, with 10 bases between. The CDR3 region is CAWSVIFGAFF. DNA for the CDR3: TGTGCCTGGAGTGTAATTTTCGGGGCTTTCTTT.

This clone was detected a few times. This chain uses TRBV6-5 with TRBJ1-1, with D perhaps TRBD1 (5 bases). V lost 6 bases to trimming and J lost 2 bases, with 13 bases between them. Germline V gene lookup returns CDR1 MNHEY and CDR2 SVGAGI. This CDR3 is 14 amino acids long. The CDR3 bases are TGTGCCAGCAGCCGGGGACGGCTAAACACTGAAGCTTTCTTT. Translated, it gives CASSRGRLNTEAFF.